Below are 27 T cell receptor beta chains sequenced from a single sample in a study of T cells after yellow fever vaccination (dated by TCRdb to about 2019). To prepare the library, 5' RACE was applied. The listed sequencing device is Illumina HiSeq 2500. Using fastp at Q25 and MiXCR, TCRdb reprocessed the public reads and kept productive beta chains. Rows are unified per CDR3 protein, each entry keeping the most common DNA and genes. The sample table contains roughly 500,000 distinct CDR3 sequences; only one count was recorded for about 19% of them. Of the sample, 14% is held by the ten largest clones. In light of the paper, this sample's treatment or condition label describes: live attenuated yellow fever vaccine strain. This specimen consisted of PBMCs, obtained 15 days after the yellow fever booster vaccination. These receptors originate from a man aged 30 to 39 who received the YFV17D yellow fever vaccine.

This rearrangement joins TRBV2 to TRBJ2-1, with D tentatively TRBD1 (5 bases). Looked up from germline, CDR1 is SNHLY and CDR2 is FYNNEI. The CDR3 runs to 13 residues. V was clipped by 10 bases and J by 1 base, with 11 bases between them. The CDR3 sequence: CATHYRSYNEQFF. Here the CDR3 DNA reads TGTGCCACCCATTACAGGTCCTACAATGAGCAGTTCTTC.

The chain is built from TRBV28 and TRBJ2-1; TRBD2 is a possible D gene (6 bases). Germline lookup yields CDR1 MDHEN and CDR2 SYDVKM. Trimming took off 8 bases at V and 5 bases at J, with 13 bases between the two ends. The CDR3 sequence is 13 residues long. This CDR3 is CASVAGRNNEQFF. The CDR3 coding sequence is TGTGCCAGCGTAGCCGGGAGAAACAATGAGCAGTTCTTC.

The chain joins TRBV7-9 to TRBJ2-5, with D unclear. This CDR3 spans 16 amino acids. The germline CDR1 and CDR2 sequences are SEHNR and FQNEAQ (reference sequence). The ends were cut back, 3 bases at V and 5 bases at J, with 19 bases in the middle. CDR3 in DNA: TGTGCCAGCAGCTTTCGATGGGCAGCTCCGTCCGAGACCCAGTACTTC. Encoded protein: CASSFRWAAPSETQYF.

The chain has TRBV6-1 and TRBJ2-1; 9 positions match TRBD1. The germline V gene encodes CDR1 MNHNS and CDR2 SASEGT. This CDR3 is built from 15 residues. Losses at the gene ends were 6 bases for V and 8 bases for J; bases not matched to a gene: 11. The CDR3 spells CASSDRQGVSDEQFF. In nucleotides, the CDR3 is TGTGCCAGCAGCGACAGACAGGGGGTGAGCGATGAGCAGTTCTTC.

J is TRBJ2-1 and V is TRBV7-2; D not certain. Deletions cut 5 bases from V and 12 bases from J, with 17 bases between. The CDR3 has 13 amino acids. CDR1 is SGHTA, CDR2 FQGNSA, per germline. The CDR3 DNA sequence: TGTGCCAGCAGCCAAGAGCCCCTTTGGGGGCAGTTCTTC. Residues: CASSQEPLWGQFF. The whole variable domain, filled in from reference TRBV7-2 and TRBJ2-1, reads GAGVSQSPSNKVTEKGKDVELRCDPISGHTALYWYRQSLGQGLEFLIYFQGNSAPDKSGLPSDRFSAERTGGSVSTLTIQRTQQEDSAVYLCASSQEPLWGQFFGPGTRLTVL.

In regard to this clonotype: Its ends do not fully match the called genes, so a read error is possible. This chain joins TRBV28 and TRBJ2-7, with D uncertain. The CDR3 covers 14 residues. The germline CDR1 and CDR2 sequences are MDHEN and SYDVKM. DNA of the CDR3: TGTGCCAGTAGTTTAAGTGGGATATCCTACGAGCAGTACTTC. Its translation: CASSLSGISYEQYF.

The chain links TRBV29-1 to TRBJ2-6; the D gene is possibly TRBD1 (6 bases). The CDR3 loop spans 12 amino acids. Germline V CDR1 and CDR2: SQVTM, ANQGSEA. V lost 6 bases to trimming and J lost 4 bases, with 7 bases between them. CDR3 protein: CSVDRGANVLTF. In DNA, the CDR3 is TGCAGCGTAGACAGGGGGGCCAACGTCCTGACTTTC.

The chain couples TRBV6-2 or TRBV6-3 to TRBJ1-5; no reliable D call. Deletions cut 5 bases from V and 7 bases from J, with 18 bases between. The CDR3 has 15 amino acids. Germline CDR1 is MNHEY and CDR2 is SVGEGT. The CDR3 DNA reads TGTGCCAGCAGTAAACCTTATGGGAGCGGACAGCCCCAGCATTTT. This sequence encodes CASSKPYGSGQPQHF.

This clonotype was counted at least ten times. This chain uses TRBV7-9 with TRBJ2-5; unclear D gene. Germline V CDR1 and CDR2: SEHNR, FQNEAQ (reference sequence). The CDR3 runs to 12 residues. The V end lost 3 bases, the J end lost 2 bases, and 4 bases lay between the germline ends. DNA of the CDR3: TGTGCCAGCAGCTTTTCGCAAGAGACCCAGTACTTC. Translated, it gives CASSFSQETQYF. The whole variable domain, filled in from reference TRBV7-9 and TRBJ2-5, reads DTGVSQNPRHKITKRGQNVTFRCDPISEHNRLYWYRQTLGQGPEFLTYFQNEAQLEKSRLLSDRFSAERPKGSFSTLEIQRTEQGDSAMYLCASSFSQETQYFGPGTRLLVL.

The rearrangement joins TRBV7-2 to TRBJ1-5; D call uncertain. This CDR3 contains 15 residues. V was pared by 1 base and J by 5 bases, with 12 bases between. CDR1 and CDR2 (germline): SGHTA, FQGNSA. CDR3 DNA: TGTGCCAGCAGCTTAGTGGGCAGCCCTCATCAGCCCCAGCATTTT. Protein sequence: CASSLVGSPHQPQHF.

This clonotype was detected a few times. V usage is TRBV5-1 and J usage is TRBJ2-5; TRBD1 matches 8 bases. The CDR3 consists of 16 residues. With V trimmed by 0 bases and J by 1 base, 5 bases remained unmatched. Looked up from germline, CDR1 is SGHRS and CDR2 is YFSETQ. CDR3 protein: CASSLALQGGQETQYF. CDR3 DNA sequence: TGCGCCAGCAGCTTGGCCCTACAGGGGGGCCAAGAGACCCAGTACTTC. The entire variable domain, with the rest obtained from reference TRBV5-1 and TRBJ2-5, is as follows: KAGVTQTPRYLIKTRGQQVTLSCSPISGHRSVSWYQQTPGQGLQFLFEYFSETQRNKGNFPGRFSGRQFSNSRSEMNVSTLELGDSALYLCASSLALQGGQETQYFGPGTRLLVL.

In its sample, this clonotype was seen a few times. The chain carries TRBV29-1 and TRBJ2-3; D may be TRBD2 (6 bases). This CDR3 contains 15 residues. CDR1 and CDR2 from the germline V gene are SQVTM and ANQGSEA. Written as DNA, the CDR3 is TGCGCCTGGGACGGGGGAACTTCACGCACAGATACGCAGTATTTT. Translating gives CAWDGGTSRTDTQYF.

Only a few counts were recorded for this clonotype. The CDR3 loop reads CASSYGVAYNEQFF. The CDR3, as DNA: TGTGCCAGCAGTTACGGTGTTGCCTACAATGAGCAGTTCTTC. The rearrangement links TRBV6-5 to TRBJ2-1; no reliable D call. Germline values: CDR1 MNHEY, CDR2 SVGAGI. Deletions cut 2 bases from V and 2 bases from J, with 7 bases between. CDR3 length: 14 amino acids.

The gene calls are TRBV20-1 and TRBJ2-4; 11 bases map to TRBD1. After removal of 4 bases from V and 0 bases from J, the junction contained 5 bases not matched to a gene. Germline V gene sequence: CDR1 DFQATT, CDR2 SNEGSKA (reference sequence). This CDR3 is 16 amino acids long. CDR3 in amino acids: CSAKGQGARAKNIQYF. CDR3 nucleotides: TGCAGTGCTAAAGGACAGGGGGCGCGAGCCAAAAACATTCAGTACTTC.

The gene calls are TRBV6-2 or TRBV6-3 and TRBJ2-7; 8 bases agree with TRBD2. CDR1 and CDR2 (germline): MNHEY, SVGEGT. V lost 6 bases and J lost 0; bases outside the gene matches: 4. CDR3 length equals 14 residues. The CDR3 bases are TGTGCCAGCAGGACCGGGGGGGCCTCCTACGAGCAGTACTTC. Translating gives CASRTGGASYEQYF.

The chain recombines TRBV5-1 with TRBJ2-3; D is unresolved. V lost 2 bases, J lost 2 bases, and 12 bases lay in between. Germline V lookup: CDR1 SGHRS, CDR2 YFSETQ. The CDR3 runs to 15 residues. The CDR3 nucleotides read TGCGCCAGCAGCTTAGACCGACCTCCCACAGATACGCAGTATTTT. This gives the protein CASSLDRPPTDTQYF.

The gene calls are TRBV20-1 and TRBJ2-3; 9 positions agree with TRBD2. Per germline, CDR1 DFQATT and CDR2 SNEGSKA (reference sequence). Trimming cost V 3 bases and J 2 bases; bases outside gene matches: 15. This CDR3 region has 18 residues. In nucleotides, the CDR3 is TGCAGTGCTAGGGGAGGGACCTCTGCGGGAGGGATCACAGATACGCAGTATTTT. Protein product: CSARGGTSAGGITDTQYF.

This clonotype was seen more than once but under ten times. The chain couples TRBV5-1 to TRBJ2-7; possibly TRBD1 for D (6 bases). This CDR3 comprises 13 residues. With 4 bases removed from V and 4 bases from J, the gap between germline ends came to 12 bases. From germline, CDR1 is SGHRS and CDR2 YFSETQ. As DNA, the CDR3 is TGCGCCAGCAGCCCCCGACAGGCTTACGAGCAGTACTTC. This encodes CASSPRQAYEQYF.

This clonotype occurred a few times. This chain links TRBV12-3 or TRBV12-4 with TRBJ1-5, with TRBD1 identical over 10 bases. CDR3 size: 13 residues. With 6 bases clipped from V and 6 bases from J, the junction kept 2 bases outside the gene matches. The CDR3 reads CASRGTGVQPQHF. CDR3 DNA sequence: TGTGCCAGCAGGGGGACAGGGGTTCAGCCCCAGCATTTT.

The rearrangement joins TRBV12-3 or TRBV12-4 to TRBJ2-1; no definite D call. The CDR3 is made up of 14 amino acids. V dropped 7 bases and J dropped 5 bases, with 15 bases sitting between them. The chain's CDR3 is CASTLGLANNEQFF. Written as DNA, the CDR3 is TGTGCCAGCACCCTCGGCCTGGCCAACAATGAGCAGTTCTTC.

This clonotype was detected only a few times. V usage is TRBV3-1 and J usage is TRBJ1-5, with D unresolved. Trimming left V 6 bases short and J 5 bases short, with 11 bases between. CDR1 LGHDT and CDR2 YNNKEL come from the germline V gene (reference sequence). This CDR3 has 13 amino acids. The CDR3 loop is CASSQWVDQPQHF. CDR3 sequence (DNA): TGTGCCAGCAGTCAGTGGGTTGATCAGCCCCAGCATTTT.

The chain employs TRBV29-1 and TRBJ2-7; 10 positions agree with TRBD2. J gave up 5 bases and V 5 bases, and 6 bases lay outside the gene matches. CDR1 and CDR2 from the germline V gene are SQVTM and ANQGSEA. The CDR3 consists of 13 residues. This chain's CDR3 is CSVTPSGSNEQYF. In DNA form, the CDR3 reads TGCAGCGTTACCCCTAGCGGGAGTAACGAGCAGTACTTC.

Comment on this clonotype: The junction departs from the called germline gene at one end, perhaps through a read error. This sequence joins TRBV18 and TRBJ2-1, with 7 positions matching TRBD1. Germline V gives CDR1 KGHSH, CDR2 LQKENI. This CDR3 has 13 residues. CDR3 DNA sequence: TGTGACAGCTCACCAGGGACAGCCCCACAGGAGTTCTTC. This sequence encodes CDSSPGTAPQEFF.

A few counts support this clonotype. The V and J genes are TRBV2 and TRBJ2-3; D is unresolved. The CDR3 length is 13 residues. In germline, CDR1 is SNHLY, CDR2 FYNNEI. The V gene lost 2 bases and the J gene lost 7 bases, with 10 bases spanning the gap. CDR3 in amino acids: CASSERREYTQYF. The CDR3 region has the DNA TGTGCCAGCAGTGAAAGGAGAGAGTATACGCAGTATTTT.

The chain employs TRBV3-1 and TRBJ2-3; D may match TRBD1 or TRBD2 (5 bases each). The CDR3 has 15 amino acids. CDR1 is LGHDT, CDR2 YNNKEL, per germline (reference sequence). V was trimmed by 11 bases and J by 2 bases, leaving 20 bases between them. As DNA, the CDR3 is TGTGCCTCCTGCCACCTTGGGACCTTCACAGATACGCAGTATTTT. It codes for CASCHLGTFTDTQYF.

This clonotype occurred a few times. CDR3 protein: CSARGILTDTQYF. The CDR3 nucleotides read TGCAGTGCTCGCGGGATATTAACAGATACGCAGTATTTT. The chain joins TRBV20-1 to TRBJ2-3; weak D call: TRBD2 (6 bases). Between the trimmed V and J ends, which lost 5 bases and 3 bases, there was a span of 12 bases. Germline-derived CDR1 and CDR2 are DFQATT and SNEGSKA (reference sequence). The CDR3 contains 13 residues.

The chain uses TRBV5-5 and TRBJ2-7; weak D call: TRBD1 (5 bases). Per the germline V gene, CDR1 is SGHKS and CDR2 is YYEKEE (reference sequence). The CDR3 loop spans 15 amino acids. The V end was cut by 7 bases, the J end by 0 bases, with 17 bases between. The CDR3 coding sequence is TGTGCCAGCGCCCTGGACATCCTAATCTCCTACGAGCAGTACTTC. It encodes CASALDILISYEQYF.